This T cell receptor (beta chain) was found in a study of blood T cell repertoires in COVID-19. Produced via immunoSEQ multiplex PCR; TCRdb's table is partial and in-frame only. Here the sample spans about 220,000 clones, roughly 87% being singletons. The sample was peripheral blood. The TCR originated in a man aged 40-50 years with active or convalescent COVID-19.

CDR3 coding DNA: TGTGCCAGCAGCGTAGAAGTACAGGGCTACGAGCAGTACTTC. This translates into CASSVEVQGYEQYF. This chain uses TRBV9 with TRBJ2-7, with a weak D call TRBD1 (6 bases). V lost 0 bases and J lost 3, with 10 bases in between. CDR3 length equals 14 residues. CDR1 and CDR2 (germline): SGDLS, YYNGEE.